These T cell receptor beta chains were read from a single sample in a study of PD-L1 blockade in urothelial cancer. Clones were read by immunoSEQ multiplex PCR, and TCRdb kept only the in-frame ones, dropping some. The table has under 100,000 clones, roughly 80% seen once. The sample was PBMCs, taken around atezolizumab (anti-PD-L1) treatment. Source of these receptors: an older man with urothelial cancer. Each CDR3 is given with its conserved first and last residue. The D gene is left open where the match is weak. Clone size is stated in some rows and not others, as once, few, many or a class when expanded.

>TRBD1|NA|TRBV6-1|TRBJ2-3
TGTGCCAGCAGCCAGGGGGCGCGAGATACGCAGTATTTT
CASSQGARDTQYF
>NA|once|TRBV6-5|TRBJ1-4
TGTGCCAGCAGCCCGGGGGGTAATGAAAAACTGTTTTTT
CASSPGGNEKLFF
>TRBD1|NA|TRBV27|TRBJ2-7
TGTGCCAGCAGTTTATCGGGGACAGGGGGAAGCGGCGAGCAGTACTTC
CASSLSGTGGSGEQYF
>TRBD1|NA|TRBV18|TRBJ1-5
TGTGCCAGCTCACCACGGGCAACCGGGACAGGAGGGCAGCCCCAGCATTTT
CASSPRATGTGGQPQHF
>TRBD1|once|TRBV6-1|TRBJ2-3
TGTGCCAGCAGACAGGGGACAGATACGCAGTATTTT
CASRQGTDTQYF
>NA|NA|TRBV7-6|TRBJ2-1
TGTGCCAGCAGCGCGACTGTGAGCTCCTACAATGAGCAGTTCTTC
CASSATVSSYNEQFF
>NA|NA|TRBV20-1|TRBJ1-1
TGCAGTGCTAGAGCGTCTCTTGAAGCTTTCTTT
CSARASLEAFF
>NA|NA|TRBV18|TRBJ1-1
TGTGCCAGCTCACGGGAGATGAACACTGAAGCTTTCTTT
CASSREMNTEAFF
>NA|NA|TRBV6-1|TRBJ1-5
TGTGCCAGCAGCCCTGAGGGTAACCAGCCCCAGCATTTT
CASSPEGNQPQHF
>NA|few|TRBV7-2|TRBJ2-5
TGTGCCAGCAGCTTAGCGCACCAAGTCGGGGAGACCCAGTACTTC
CASSLAHQVGETQYF
>TRBD1|medium-sized|TRBV2|TRBJ1-2
TGTGCCAGCAGTGCAGGGGGCTATGGCTACACCTTC
CASSAGGYGYTF
>NA|NA|TRBV9|TRBJ2-2
TGTGCCAGCAGCGTAGAGGGGGGGAGTGCCGGGGAGCTGTTTTTT
CASSVEGGSAGELFF
>TRBD2|NA|TRBV6-6|TRBJ2-1
TGTGCCAGCAGTTCTCAAAGCGGGAGCTACAATGAGCAGTTCTTC
CASSSQSGSYNEQFF
>NA|NA|TRBV19|TRBJ2-7
TGTGCCAGTAGTATAGATGCTGGGAGCTCCTACGAGCAGTACTTC
CASSIDAGSSYEQYF
>TRBD1|NA|TRBV28|TRBJ2-3
TGTGCCAGCAGTTTATCTGGACAGGGTAAGAAAGATACGCAGTATTTT
CASSLSGQGKKDTQYF
>NA|NA|TRBV10-3|TRBJ1-2
TGTGCCATCAGTGAGTCGGGGCAGAGAACTAACTATGGCTACACCTTC
CAISESGQRTNYGYTF
>TRBD1|NA|TRBV7-2|TRBJ2-1
TGTGCCAGCAGCTTAGACACAGGGGTCTACAATGAGCAGTTCTTC
CASSLDTGVYNEQFF
>NA|once|TRBV5-6|TRBJ1-1
TGTGCCAGCAGCTTGGCTCAGGCCCTTGAAGCTTTCTTT
CASSLAQALEAFF